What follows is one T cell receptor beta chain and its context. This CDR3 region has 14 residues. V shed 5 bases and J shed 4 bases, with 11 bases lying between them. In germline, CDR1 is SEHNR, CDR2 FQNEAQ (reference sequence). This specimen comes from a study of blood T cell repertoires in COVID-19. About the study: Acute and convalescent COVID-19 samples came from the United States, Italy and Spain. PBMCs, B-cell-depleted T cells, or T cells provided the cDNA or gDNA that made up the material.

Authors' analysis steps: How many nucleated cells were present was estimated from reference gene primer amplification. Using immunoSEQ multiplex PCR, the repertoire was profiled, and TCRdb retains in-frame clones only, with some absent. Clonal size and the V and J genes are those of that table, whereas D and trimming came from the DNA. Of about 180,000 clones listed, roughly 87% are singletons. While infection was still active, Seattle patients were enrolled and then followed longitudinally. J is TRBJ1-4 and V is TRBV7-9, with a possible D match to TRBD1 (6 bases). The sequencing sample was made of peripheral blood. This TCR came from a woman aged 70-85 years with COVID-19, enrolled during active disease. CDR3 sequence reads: CASSPTGFNEKLFF. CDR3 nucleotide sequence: TGTGCCAGCAGCCCTACAGGGTTTAATGAAAAACTGTTTTTT.